The 20 T cell receptor beta chains listed next were all sequenced from one sample in a study of regulatory T cells in long-lasting Graves disease. The TCR beta library used iRepertoire HTBI primers with Arm-PCR amplification of CDR3. TCRdb re-called the multiplex PCR reads through MiXCR, storing one row per CDR3 protein. This table holds a few hundred thousand distinct CDR3 sequences, about 18% found once. Time point: newly diagnosed GD, antithyroid drugs for less than 3 months. Generation of the TCR library employed RNA extracted from PBMCs. A further study also used this sample, focusing on T cells in Graves' hyperthyroidism and ophthalmopathy.

Sample: peripheral blood mononuclear cells (PBMCs), taken at new diagnosis, from a patient treated with antithyroid drugs. The receptors derive from a woman in her thirties with Graves disease.

This clonotype was seen ten or more times. This chain links TRBV3-1 with TRBJ2-7; D gene ambiguous. Germline-derived CDR1 and CDR2 are LGHDT and YNNKEL (reference sequence). Between the trimmed V and J ends, which lost 1 base and 5 bases, there was a span of 6 bases. This CDR3 is 12 amino acids long. The CDR3 sequence is CASSQGNNEQYF. The CDR3 bases are TGTGCCAGCAGCCAAGGGAACAACGAGCAGTACTTC.

There are many counts of this clonotype. Mismatch with germline at one junction end may stem from a read error. The chain couples TRBV7-9 to TRBJ1-5; D perhaps matches TRBD1 (5 bases). The germline CDR1 and CDR2 sequences are SEHNR and FQNEAQ (reference sequence). CDR3 size: 14 residues. As DNA, the CDR3 is TGTGCCAGCAGTCATCCCGACAGCAGTCAGCCCCAGCATTTT. Protein sequence: CASSHPDSSQPQHF.

This clonotype showed up many times. The CDR3 DNA sequence: TGTGCCAGCAGGAAGCGGGGGGACACAGATACGCAGTATTTT. Encoded protein: CASRKRGDTDTQYF. The chain is built from TRBV3-1 and TRBJ2-3; 9 positions agree with TRBD2. Germline V gene sequence: CDR1 LGHDT, CDR2 YNNKEL (reference sequence). The CDR3 has 14 amino acids. After removal of 6 bases from V and 2 bases from J, the junction contained 3 bases not matched to a gene.

This clonotype was seen many times. The chain links TRBV7-3 to TRBJ2-3; 9 nucleotides match TRBD2. Germline V gene data show CDR1 as SGHTA and CDR2 as FQGTGA. The V and J ends lost 5 bases and 5 bases, in that order; junction bases with no gene match: 11. The length of the CDR3 is 16 residues. The CDR3, as DNA: TGTGCCAGCAGCGAACCGGGTAGCGGGGGAATAGATACGCAGTATTTT. Translated: CASSEPGSGGIDTQYF.

A few counts support this clonotype. The chain couples TRBV27 to TRBJ1-6; TRBD1 is a possible D gene (6 bases). The CDR3 is 18 residues long. Germline loops: CDR1 MNHEY, CDR2 SMNVEV (reference sequence). V dropped 5 bases and J dropped 9 bases, with 26 bases sitting between them. The CDR3 sequence is CASSPSRVFGTSFSPLHF. DNA of the CDR3: TGTGCCAGCAGTCCCAGCCGGGTTTTCGGGACATCTTTTTCACCCCTCCACTTT.

This clonotype was recorded at least ten times. The J gene is TRBJ2-4, the V gene TRBV5-6; 8 bases agree with TRBD1. Trimming cost V 3 bases and J 1 base; bases outside gene matches: 6. Germline V gene sequence: CDR1 SGHDT, CDR2 YYEEEE. The CDR3 is 16 residues long. Here the CDR3 DNA reads TGTGCCAGCAGCTCGACAGGGGAGAGGGCCAAAAACATTCAGTACTTC. Protein: CASSSTGERAKNIQYF.

This clonotype has a handful of counts. The rearrangement links TRBV6-1 to TRBJ2-5; 7 positions agree with TRBD1. The CDR3 covers 13 residues. V dropped 9 bases and J dropped 2; count of bases not matched to a gene: 6. Germline assignment: CDR1 MNHNS and CDR2 SASEGT. The CDR3 is CARANRGQETQYF. For the CDR3, the DNA is TGTGCCAGGGCGAACAGGGGTCAAGAGACCCAGTACTTC.

This clonotype was found many times. V and J are TRBV20-1 and TRBJ1-1; 7 nucleotides line up with TRBD1. The CDR3 sequence is 16 residues long. With V trimmed by 3 bases and J by 0 bases, 10 bases remained unmatched. Germline lookup yields CDR1 DFQATT and CDR2 SNEGSKA (reference sequence). The CDR3 here is CSASKSGGGMNTEAFF. The CDR3 DNA reads as TGCAGTGCTAGCAAGTCAGGGGGGGGAATGAACACTGAAGCTTTCTTT.

V and J are TRBV12-3 or TRBV12-4 and TRBJ2-7; 8 positions match TRBD1. Trimming cost V 1 base and J 3 bases; bases outside gene matches: 5. The CDR3 length is 15 residues. The CDR3 nucleotides read TGTGCCAGCAGTTTAGGGCAGGGGGCGAACTACGAGCAGTACTTC. It translates to CASSLGQGANYEQYF.

This clonotype was seen just once. V and J are TRBV6-2 or TRBV6-3 and TRBJ2-7, with no clear D. Germline assignment: CDR1 MNHEY and CDR2 SVGEGT. The CDR3 consists of 13 residues. The V gene lost 2 bases and the J gene lost 3 bases, with 8 bases spanning the gap. The CDR3 DNA is TGTGCCAGCAGTTACGTAGGCAACTACGAGCAGTACTTC. Amino acids: CASSYVGNYEQYF.

This clonotype was recorded many times. The chain is built from TRBV7-6 and TRBJ2-1; TRBD1 matches 12 bases. J gave up 1 base and V 5 bases, and 12 bases lay outside the gene matches. The CDR3 runs to 19 residues. The germline gives CDR1 SGHVS, CDR2 FNYEAQ. The CDR3 loop is CASSPDGTGGFKSYNEQFF. CDR3 bases: TGTGCCAGCAGCCCTGACGGGACAGGGGGCTTTAAGTCCTACAATGAGCAGTTCTTC.

This clonotype was picked up a small number of times. This may arise from a read error, as a much more abundant clone is one base away. The rearrangement joins TRBV20-1 to TRBJ2-5, with 10 bases aligning to TRBD1. CDR3 length: 13 residues. Germline assignment: CDR1 DFQATT and CDR2 SNEGSKA (reference sequence). Germline trimming cut 6 bases from V and 3 bases from J; bases unmatched to any gene: 4. CDR3 protein: CSAADRGKETQYF. As DNA, the CDR3 is TGCAGTGCAGCGGACAGGGGGAAAGAGACCCAGTACTTC.

The V gene is TRBV12-3 or TRBV12-4, the J gene TRBJ1-5; D possibly corresponds to TRBD1 (5 bases). Trimming took 8 bases from V and 4 from J, leaving 15 bases between them. The CDR3 spans 14 residues. The CDR3 region has the DNA TGTGCCAGCCACTCAACCGGGGGGAATCAGCCCCAGCATTTT. Encoded protein: CASHSTGGNQPQHF.

Many counts were recorded for this clonotype. This sequence joins TRBV2 and TRBJ1-2, with D maybe TRBD1 (6 bases). Trimming left V 6 bases short and J 6 bases short, with 17 bases between. The CDR3 runs 14 residues. Germline V gives CDR1 SNHLY, CDR2 FYNNEI. The CDR3 protein is CASSGILGADGYTF. CDR3 DNA: TGTGCCAGCAGCGGCATTTTGGGGGCGGATGGCTACACCTTC.

This chain connects TRBV11-2 to TRBJ2-7, with 9 bases identical to TRBD1. Germline CDR1 and CDR2: SGHAT and FQNNGV. The CDR3 has 15 residues. With V trimmed by 5 bases and J by 0 bases, 5 bases remained unmatched. CDR3 protein: CASSVTGGYSYEQYF. CDR3 coding DNA: TGTGCCAGCAGCGTTACAGGGGGCTACTCCTACGAGCAGTACTTC.

This clonotype was counted many times. The conserved final phenylalanine or tryptophan is absent from the CDR3, which likely points to a read error. No DNA is shown, since the ends of the CDR3 on it are uncertain; the CDR3 is the one TCRdb lists. V is TRBV5-1 and J is TRBJ1-1; the D call in the table, TRBD1, was not verified against the DNA. Germline V gene lookup returns CDR1 SGHRS and CDR2 YFSETQ. The CDR3 length equals 14 residues, ends included. Here the CDR3 reads CASSPGQQPSKLSR.

This clonotype was observed at least ten times. The CDR3 here is CASYRGETGELFF. CDR3 DNA sequence: TGTGCCAGTTACAGGGGAGAGACCGGGGAGCTGTTTTTT. The genes are TRBV6-1 and TRBJ2-2; the match to TRBD1 covers 7 bases. There are 13 residues in the CDR3. CDR1 MNHNS and CDR2 SASEGT come from the germline V gene. V lost 9 bases and J lost 5; bases outside the gene matches: 6.

This clonotype was detected many times. This chain uses TRBV20-1 with TRBJ1-6, with 11 bases that match TRBD1. The CDR3 is made up of 16 amino acids. J was trimmed by 11 bases and V by 3 bases; bases with no gene match: 12. Germline V gene data show CDR1 as DFQATT and CDR2 as SNEGSKA (reference sequence). The chain's CDR3 is CSASSGTGGLQAPLHF. The DNA of the CDR3 is TGCAGTGCTAGTAGCGGGACAGGGGGTTTACAGGCACCCCTCCACTTT.

In its sample, this clonotype was seen a few times. The gene calls are TRBV4-1 and TRBJ1-1; 7 bases match TRBD1. Germline CDR1 is MGHRA and CDR2 is YSYEKL. CDR3 length: 16 residues. V lost 4 bases, J lost 0 bases, and 8 bases stayed unmatched. The CDR3 loop is CASSLRQGGMNTEAFF. In DNA, the CDR3 is TGCGCCAGCAGCCTCAGACAGGGAGGGATGAACACTGAAGCTTTCTTT.

This clonotype came up a few times. This chain links TRBV18 with TRBJ2-6; tentative D call: TRBD1 (5 bases). The CDR3 has 18 amino acids. V lost 3 bases to trimming and J lost 5 bases, with 20 bases between them. CDR1 is KGHSH and CDR2 is LQKENI in the germline V gene. In nucleotides, the CDR3 is TGTGCCAGCTCACCCCCGTGGGCAGGGTATGTGTGGGCCAACGTCCTGACTTTC. The encoded protein is CASSPPWAGYVWANVLTF.